The clone carrying this T cell receptor (beta chain) has more than one count but fewer than ten. The target antigen is unknown. The CDR3 covers 12 residues. Germline loops: CDR1 SGDLS, CDR2 YYNGEE. Trimming took 3 bases from V and 7 from J, leaving 10 bases between them. Researchers ran the PCR with 60 Vbeta and 13 Jbeta primers. Clones were sequenced by immunoSEQ multiplex PCR, and TCRdb holds only the in-frame ones, with some missing. The table has approximately 100,000 clones, more than 65% seen once. The data stem from a study of cytomegalovirus exposure and HLA in healthy donors. Study results and caveats: Differences between HLA loci emerged in a later analysis of TCR association rates, with DRB1 most and HLA-C fewest.

The genes are TRBV9 and TRBJ1-2; weak D call: TRBD1 (5 bases). The material sequenced was PBMCs. The source is a woman in her forties or fifties in good health and CMV-seropositive. The CDR3 DNA sequence: TGTGCCAGCAGCGCCGGGACTCGTGGCTACACCTTC. Its translation: CASSAGTRGYTF.